Detailed here is one T cell receptor beta chain. The sample belongs to a study of OX40 agonist ivuxolimab in advanced cancers. V shed 6 bases and J 7 bases; nucleotides not matched to a gene: 5. Per germline, CDR1 MNHNY and CDR2 SVGAGI (reference sequence). The CDR3 runs to 14 residues. Profiled with immunoSEQ multiplex PCR; TCRdb holds only in-frame clones, not every one. The sample holds about 86,000 clones, about 90% seen once. The chain has TRBV6-6 and TRBJ1-4, with 10 bases that match TRBD1. The sequencing here drew on CD4+ or CD8+ T cells sorted from blood, taken in a trial of the OX40 agonist ivuxolimab. The sequence came from an adult with an advanced solid tumor such as melanoma, head and neck, liver or kidney cancer. CDR3 amino acids: CASSAGTGVEKLFF. The CDR3 coding sequence is TGTGCCAGCAGCGCCGGGACAGGGGTTGAAAAACTGTTTTTT.